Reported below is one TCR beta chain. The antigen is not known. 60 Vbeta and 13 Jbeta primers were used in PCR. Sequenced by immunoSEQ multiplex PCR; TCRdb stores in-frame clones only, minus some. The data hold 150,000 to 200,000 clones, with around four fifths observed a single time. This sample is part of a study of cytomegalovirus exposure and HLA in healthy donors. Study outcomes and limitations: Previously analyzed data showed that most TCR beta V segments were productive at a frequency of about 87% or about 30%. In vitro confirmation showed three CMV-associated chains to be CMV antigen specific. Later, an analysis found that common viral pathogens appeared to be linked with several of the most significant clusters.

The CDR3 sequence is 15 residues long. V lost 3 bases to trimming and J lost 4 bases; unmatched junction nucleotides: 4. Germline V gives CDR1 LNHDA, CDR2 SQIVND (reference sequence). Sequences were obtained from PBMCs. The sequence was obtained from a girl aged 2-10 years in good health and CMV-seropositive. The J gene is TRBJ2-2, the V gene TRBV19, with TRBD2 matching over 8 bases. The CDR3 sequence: CASSIQAGATGELFF. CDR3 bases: TGTGCCAGTAGTATTCAAGCGGGAGCCACCGGGGAGCTGTTTTTT. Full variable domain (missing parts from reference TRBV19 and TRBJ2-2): DGGITQSPKYLFRKEGQNVTLSCEQNLNHDAMYWYRQDPGQGLRLIYYSQIVNDFQKGDIAEGYSVSREKKESFPLTVTSAQKNPTAFYLCASSIQAGATGELFFGEGSRLTVL.